This TCR beta chain is drawn from a study of identical twins. General study results and limits: Fewer insertions characterized abundant cord blood beta clonotypes, whereas memory repertoires showed none. Model-predicted out-of-frame TCR alpha sharing fell below observed values in monozygotic twins.

One entry per CDR3 protein results from TCRdb running MiXCR on the 5' RACE reads. The sample lists about 200,000 distinct CDR3 sequences; around 6.5% were seen once. After removal of 4 bases from V and 5 bases from J, the junction contained 11 bases not matched to a gene. CDR1 LGHDT and CDR2 YNNKEL come from the germline V gene (reference sequence). CDR3 length equals 17 residues. About this clonotype: The antigen remains undetermined.

The same sample was also used in a study of T cells expressing NK-cell markers. From that second work: One of the eight sequenced donors was seronegative, whereas the other seven were HCMV-seropositive. HCMV specificity of the expanded NKG2C+ T cell clones stayed unclear.

Material for sequencing was CD8+ T cells sorted from blood. The chain uses TRBV3-1 and TRBJ2-5, with TRBD2 identical over 12 bases. The TCR sequence derives from a woman aged 18-29 years in good health. CDR3 nucleotides: TGTGCCAGCAGCCGGACCGGACTAGCGGGAATGGGGGAGACCCAGTACTTC. Its translation is CASSRTGLAGMGETQYF.